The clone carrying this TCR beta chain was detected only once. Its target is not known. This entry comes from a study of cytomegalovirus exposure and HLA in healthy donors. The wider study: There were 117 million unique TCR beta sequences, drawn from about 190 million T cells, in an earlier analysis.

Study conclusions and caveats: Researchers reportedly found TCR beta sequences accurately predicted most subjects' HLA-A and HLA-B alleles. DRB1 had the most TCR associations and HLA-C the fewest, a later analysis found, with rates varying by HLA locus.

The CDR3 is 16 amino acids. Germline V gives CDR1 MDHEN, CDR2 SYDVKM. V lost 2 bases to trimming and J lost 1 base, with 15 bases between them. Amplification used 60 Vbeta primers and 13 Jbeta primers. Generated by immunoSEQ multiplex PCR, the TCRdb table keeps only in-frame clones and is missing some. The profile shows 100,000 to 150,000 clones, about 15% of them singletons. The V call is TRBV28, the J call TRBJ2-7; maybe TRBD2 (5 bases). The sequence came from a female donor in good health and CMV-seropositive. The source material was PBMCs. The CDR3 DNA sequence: TGTGCCAGCAGTTTAGCCGGACTGGGGTTATCCTACGAGCAGTACTTC. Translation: CASSLAGLGLSYEQYF.